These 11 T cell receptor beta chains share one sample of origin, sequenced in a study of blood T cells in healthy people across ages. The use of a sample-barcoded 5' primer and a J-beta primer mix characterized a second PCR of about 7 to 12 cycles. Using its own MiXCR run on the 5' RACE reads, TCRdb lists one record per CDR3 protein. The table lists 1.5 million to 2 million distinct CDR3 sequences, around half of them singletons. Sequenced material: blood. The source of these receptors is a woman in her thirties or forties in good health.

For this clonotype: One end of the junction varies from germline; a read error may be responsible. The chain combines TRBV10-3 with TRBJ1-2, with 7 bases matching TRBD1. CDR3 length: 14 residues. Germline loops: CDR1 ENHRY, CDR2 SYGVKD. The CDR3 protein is CVISEPGQSYGYTF. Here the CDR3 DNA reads TGTGTCATCAGTGAGCCGGGACAGTCCTATGGCTACACCTTC.

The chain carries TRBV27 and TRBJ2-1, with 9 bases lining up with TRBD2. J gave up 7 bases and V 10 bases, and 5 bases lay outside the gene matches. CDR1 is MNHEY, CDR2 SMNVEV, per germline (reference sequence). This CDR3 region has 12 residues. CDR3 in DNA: TGTGCCACGAGGCGGGGGGGTAATGAGCAGTTCTTC. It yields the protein CATRRGGNEQFF.

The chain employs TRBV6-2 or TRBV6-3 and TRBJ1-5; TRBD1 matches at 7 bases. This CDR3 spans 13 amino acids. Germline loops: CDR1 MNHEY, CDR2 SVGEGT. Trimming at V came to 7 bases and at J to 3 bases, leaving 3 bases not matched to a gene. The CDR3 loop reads CASMDRINQPQHF. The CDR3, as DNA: TGTGCCAGCATGGACAGGATCAATCAGCCCCAGCATTTT.

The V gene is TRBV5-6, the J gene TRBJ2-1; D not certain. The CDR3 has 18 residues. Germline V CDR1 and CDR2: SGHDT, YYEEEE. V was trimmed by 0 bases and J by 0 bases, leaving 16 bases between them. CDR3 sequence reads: CASSLGFLGRSSYNEQFF. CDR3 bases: TGTGCCAGCAGCTTGGGGTTTTTGGGTCGGAGCTCCTACAATGAGCAGTTCTTC.

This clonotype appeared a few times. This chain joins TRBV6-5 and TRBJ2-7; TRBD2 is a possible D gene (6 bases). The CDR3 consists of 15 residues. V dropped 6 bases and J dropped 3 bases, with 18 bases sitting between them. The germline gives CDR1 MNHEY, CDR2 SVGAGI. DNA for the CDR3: TGTGCCAGCAGGAATGCGGGACTCACAAGCTACGAGCAGTACTTC. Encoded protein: CASRNAGLTSYEQYF.

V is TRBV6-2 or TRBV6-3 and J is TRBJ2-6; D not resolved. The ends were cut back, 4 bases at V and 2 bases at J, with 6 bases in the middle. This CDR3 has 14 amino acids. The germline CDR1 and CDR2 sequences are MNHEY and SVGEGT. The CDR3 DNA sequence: TGTGCCAGCAGTTGGGTGGCTGGGGCCAACGTCCTGACTTTC. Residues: CASSWVAGANVLTF.

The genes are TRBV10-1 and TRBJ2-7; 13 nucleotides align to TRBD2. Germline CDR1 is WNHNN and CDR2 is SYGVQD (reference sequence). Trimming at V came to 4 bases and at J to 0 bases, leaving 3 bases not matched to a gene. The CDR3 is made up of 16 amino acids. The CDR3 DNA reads TGCGCCAGCAGTGCGGGGACTAGCGGGGTCTCCTACGAGCAGTACTTC. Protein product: CASSAGTSGVSYEQYF.

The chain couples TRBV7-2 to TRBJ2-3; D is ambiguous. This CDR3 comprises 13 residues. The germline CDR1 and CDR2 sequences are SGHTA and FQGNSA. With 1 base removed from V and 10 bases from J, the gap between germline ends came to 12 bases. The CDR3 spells CASSLVVEAAQYF. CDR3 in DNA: TGTGCCAGCAGCTTAGTGGTCGAGGCAGCGCAGTATTTT.

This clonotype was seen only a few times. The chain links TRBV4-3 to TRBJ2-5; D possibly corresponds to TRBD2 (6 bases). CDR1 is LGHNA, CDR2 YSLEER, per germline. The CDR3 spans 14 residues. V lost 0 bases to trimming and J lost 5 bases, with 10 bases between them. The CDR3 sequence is CASSQDLAPETQYF. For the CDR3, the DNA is TGCGCCAGCAGCCAAGATCTAGCGCCGGAGACCCAGTACTTC.

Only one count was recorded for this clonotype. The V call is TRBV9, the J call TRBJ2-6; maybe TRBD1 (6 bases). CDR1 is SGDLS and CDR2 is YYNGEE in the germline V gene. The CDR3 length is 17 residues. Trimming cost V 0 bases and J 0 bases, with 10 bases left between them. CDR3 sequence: CASSVGTVSSGANVLTF. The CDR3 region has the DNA TGTGCCAGCAGCGTAGGGACAGTTAGCTCTGGGGCCAACGTCCTGACTTTC.

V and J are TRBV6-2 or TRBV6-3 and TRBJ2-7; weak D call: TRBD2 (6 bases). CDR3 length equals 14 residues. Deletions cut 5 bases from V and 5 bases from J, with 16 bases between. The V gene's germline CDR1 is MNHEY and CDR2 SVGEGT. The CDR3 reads CASSRLRLGDEQYF. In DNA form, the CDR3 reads TGTGCCAGCAGTCGCCTAAGACTAGGGGACGAGCAGTACTTC.